Detailed here is one TCR beta chain. The antigen is not known. Clones were read by immunoSEQ multiplex PCR, and TCRdb kept only the in-frame ones, dropping some. This table holds 260,000 or so clones, around 90% found once. The data belong to a study of cytomegalovirus exposure and HLA in healthy donors. The study, taken as a whole, reports: A list of roughly 180 TCR beta chains associated with cytomegalovirus was given. A few CMV-associated chains proved CMV antigen-specific in vitro. Reports described diagnosis of cytomegalovirus status by the classifier as highly specific and sensitive. TCR sequences were mostly rare, though some public TCRs occurred in many donors.

The germline V gene has CDR1 MRHNA and CDR2 SNTAGT. With V trimmed by 0 bases and J by 2 bases, 8 bases remained unmatched. CDR3 length: 18 amino acids. The sequenced sample consisted of PBMCs. The J gene is TRBJ2-1, the V gene TRBV6-4; TRBD2 aligns across 9 bases. The sequence derives from a woman aged 25 to 39 in good health and CMV-seronegative. This CDR3 reads CASSDSIPLAGPYNEQFF. The CDR3 DNA sequence: TGTGCCAGCAGTGACTCGATTCCCCTAGCGGGACCCTACAATGAGCAGTTCTTC.